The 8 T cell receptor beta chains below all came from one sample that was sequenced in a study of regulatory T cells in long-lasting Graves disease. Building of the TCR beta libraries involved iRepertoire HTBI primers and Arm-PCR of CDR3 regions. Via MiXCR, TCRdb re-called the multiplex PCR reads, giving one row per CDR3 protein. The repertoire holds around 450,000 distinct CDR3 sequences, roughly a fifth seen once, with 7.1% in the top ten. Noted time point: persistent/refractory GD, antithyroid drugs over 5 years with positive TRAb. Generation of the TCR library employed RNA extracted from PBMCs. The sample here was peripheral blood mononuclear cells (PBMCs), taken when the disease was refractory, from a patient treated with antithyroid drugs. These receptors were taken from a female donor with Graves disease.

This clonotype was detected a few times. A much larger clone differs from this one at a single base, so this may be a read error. The CDR3 bases are TGTGCCACCAGCAGAGATATCAGTGCGACTGAAACTTTCTTT. The encoded protein is CATSRDISATETFF. The gene calls are TRBV15 and TRBJ1-1; D gene ambiguous. Germline V gene lookup returns CDR1 LNHNV and CDR2 YYDKDF (reference sequence). The CDR3 runs 14 residues.

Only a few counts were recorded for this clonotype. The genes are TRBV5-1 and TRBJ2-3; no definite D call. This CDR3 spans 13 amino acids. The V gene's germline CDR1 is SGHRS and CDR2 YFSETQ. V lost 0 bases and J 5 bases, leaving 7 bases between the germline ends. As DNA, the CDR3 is TGCGCCAGCAGCTTGGCCTCGGTAGATACGCAGTATTTT. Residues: CASSLASVDTQYF. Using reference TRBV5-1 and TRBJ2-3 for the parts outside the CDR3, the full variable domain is KAGVTQTPRYLIKTRGQQVTLSCSPISGHRSVSWYQQTPGQGLQFLFEYFSETQRNKGNFPGRFSGRQFSNSRSEMNVSTLELGDSALYLCASSLASVDTQYFGPGTRLTVL.

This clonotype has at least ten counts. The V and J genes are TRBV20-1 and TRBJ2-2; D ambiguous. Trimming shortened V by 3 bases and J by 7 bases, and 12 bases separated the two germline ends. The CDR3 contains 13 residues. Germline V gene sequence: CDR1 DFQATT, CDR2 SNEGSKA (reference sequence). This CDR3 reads CSASVTGGGELFF. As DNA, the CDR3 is TGCAGTGCTAGCGTAACTGGCGGCGGGGAGCTGTTTTTT.

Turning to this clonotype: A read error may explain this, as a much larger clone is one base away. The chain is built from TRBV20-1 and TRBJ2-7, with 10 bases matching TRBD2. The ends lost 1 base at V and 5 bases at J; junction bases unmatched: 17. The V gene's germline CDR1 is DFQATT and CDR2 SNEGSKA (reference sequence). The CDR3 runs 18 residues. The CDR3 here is CSARGTARASGRGNEQYF. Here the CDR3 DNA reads TGCAGTGCTAGAGGTACCGCCCGGGCTAGCGGGAGAGGCAACGAGCAGTACTTC.

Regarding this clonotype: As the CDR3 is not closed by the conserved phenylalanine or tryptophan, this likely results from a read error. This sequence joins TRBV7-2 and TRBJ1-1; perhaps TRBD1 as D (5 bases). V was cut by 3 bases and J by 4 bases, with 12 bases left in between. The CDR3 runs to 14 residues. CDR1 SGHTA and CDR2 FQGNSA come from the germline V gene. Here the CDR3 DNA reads TGTGCCAGCAGCTTGGGGCTTCTAGGCACTGAAGCTTTCCTT. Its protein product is CASSLGLLGTEAFL.

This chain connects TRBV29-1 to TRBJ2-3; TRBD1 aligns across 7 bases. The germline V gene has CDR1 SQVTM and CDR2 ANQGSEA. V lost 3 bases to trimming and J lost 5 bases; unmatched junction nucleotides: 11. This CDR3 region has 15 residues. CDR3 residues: CSVEGAQGSEDTQYF. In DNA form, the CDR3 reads TGCAGCGTTGAGGGAGCACAGGGGTCAGAAGATACGCAGTATTTT.

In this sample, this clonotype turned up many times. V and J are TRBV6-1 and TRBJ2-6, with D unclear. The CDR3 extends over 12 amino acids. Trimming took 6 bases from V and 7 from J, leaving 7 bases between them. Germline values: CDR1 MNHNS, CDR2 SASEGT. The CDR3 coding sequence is TGTGCCAGCAGGTTCCGAGCCAACGTCCTGACTTTC. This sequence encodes CASRFRANVLTF.

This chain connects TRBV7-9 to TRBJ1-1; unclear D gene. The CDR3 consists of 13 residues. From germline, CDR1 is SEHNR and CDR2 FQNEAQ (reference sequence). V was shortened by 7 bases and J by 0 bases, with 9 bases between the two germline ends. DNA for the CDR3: TGTGCCAGCACCATGAATCTGAACACTGAAGCTTTCTTT. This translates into CASTMNLNTEAFF.